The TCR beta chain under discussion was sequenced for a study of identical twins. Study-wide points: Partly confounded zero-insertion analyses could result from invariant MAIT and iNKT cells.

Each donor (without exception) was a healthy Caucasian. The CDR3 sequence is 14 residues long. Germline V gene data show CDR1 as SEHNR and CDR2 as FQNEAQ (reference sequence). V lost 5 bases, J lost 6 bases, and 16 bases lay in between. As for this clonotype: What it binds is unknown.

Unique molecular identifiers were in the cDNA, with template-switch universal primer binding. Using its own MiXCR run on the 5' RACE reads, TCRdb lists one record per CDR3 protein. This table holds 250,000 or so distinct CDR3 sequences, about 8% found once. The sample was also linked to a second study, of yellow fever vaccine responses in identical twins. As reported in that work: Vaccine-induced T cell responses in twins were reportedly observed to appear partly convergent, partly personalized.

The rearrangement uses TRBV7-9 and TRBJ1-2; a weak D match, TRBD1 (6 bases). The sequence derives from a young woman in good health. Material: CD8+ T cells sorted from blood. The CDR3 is CASSDSRTGHGYTF. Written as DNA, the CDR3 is TGTGCCAGCAGCGACTCTAGAACAGGGCATGGCTACACCTTC.